These T cell receptor beta chains were read from a single sample in a study of early stage breast cancer tumors. Using immunoSEQ multiplex PCR, the repertoire was profiled, and TCRdb retains in-frame clones only, with some absent. Of approximately 10,000 clones detected, around 73% appear once; the ten largest clones hold roughly a fifth. Input material: breast tumor tissue. Receptor source: a person aged 35 to 50 with breast cancer. CDR3s include the opening cysteine and the closing phenylalanine or tryptophan. The order of the fields is J gene, V gene, CDR3 protein.

J gene: TRBJ2-1
V gene: TRBV10-2
CDR3 protein: CASSGSGNEQFF

J gene: TRBJ2-3
V gene: TRBV7-8
CDR3 protein: CASSQGLAGNTDTQYF

J gene: TRBJ2-5
V gene: TRBV28
CDR3 protein: CASRHPGGAQARETQYF

J gene: TRBJ2-1
V gene: TRBV5-6
CDR3 protein: CASSFPSKYNEQFF

J gene: TRBJ2-1
V gene: TRBV6-5
CDR3 protein: CASRRTSGINEQFF

J gene: TRBJ2-7
V gene: TRBV5-4
CDR3 protein: CASSFGPLYEQYF

J gene: TRBJ2-3
V gene: TRBV18
CDR3 protein: CASSTEERITDTQYF

J gene: TRBJ2-5
V gene: TRBV4-1
CDR3 protein: CASSRGGLETQYF

J gene: TRBJ1-1
V gene: TRBV5-1
CDR3 protein: CASSLGAVGMNTEAFF

J gene: TRBJ2-3
V gene: TRBV29-1
CDR3 protein: CSGGDSSLVTDTQYF

J gene: TRBJ2-1
V gene: TRBV28
CDR3 protein: CASSLLDSYNEQFF

J gene: TRBJ2-7
V gene: TRBV6-5
CDR3 protein: CASSLLQGSSYEQYF

J gene: TRBJ2-2
V gene: TRBV2
CDR3 protein: CASSPSATGELFF

J gene: TRBJ1-5
V gene: TRBV18
CDR3 protein: CASSKTGNQPQHF

J gene: TRBJ2-7
V gene: TRBV14
CDR3 protein: CASSQGTPRVGEQYF

J gene: TRBJ2-1
V gene: TRBV11-2
CDR3 protein: CASSLGLYNEQFF

J gene: TRBJ2-7
V gene: TRBV28
CDR3 protein: CASRNGRGIYEQYF